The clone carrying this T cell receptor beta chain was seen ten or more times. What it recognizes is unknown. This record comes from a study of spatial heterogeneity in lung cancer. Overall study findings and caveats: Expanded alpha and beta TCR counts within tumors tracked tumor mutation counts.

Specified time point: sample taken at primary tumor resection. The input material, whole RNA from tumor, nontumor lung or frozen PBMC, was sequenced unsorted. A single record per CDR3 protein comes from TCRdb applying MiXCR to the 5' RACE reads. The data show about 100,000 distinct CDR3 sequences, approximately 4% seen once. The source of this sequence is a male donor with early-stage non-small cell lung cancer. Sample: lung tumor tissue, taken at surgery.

The CDR3, as DNA: TGTGCCAGCAAAAGGACAGGGCTGGATTCACCCCTCCACTTT. Encoded protein: CASKRTGLDSPLHF. The rearrangement joins TRBV6-6 to TRBJ1-6, with 8 positions matching TRBD1. This CDR3 region has 14 residues. CDR1 and CDR2 from the germline V gene are MNHNY and SVGAGI (reference sequence). The V and J ends lost 7 bases and 8 bases, in that order; junction bases with no gene match: 7.